Below, one T cell receptor (beta chain) is given with its context. This entry belongs to a study of blood T cell repertoires in COVID-19. Across the study: Acute and convalescent COVID-19 specimens originated in the United States, Italy and Spain.

Assay used: immunoSEQ multiplex PCR; TCRdb lists only in-frame clones, some missing. The table shows about 99,000 clones, with 70% to 90% occurring only once. The germline V gene encodes CDR1 LGHDT and CDR2 YNNKEL (reference sequence). There are 13 residues in the CDR3. V lost 2 bases, J lost 9 bases, and 3 bases stayed unmatched. The sequence was collected from a human donor in a cohort sampled during active COVID-19. The J gene is TRBJ2-1, the V gene TRBV3-1 (or the pseudogene TRBV3-2); TRBD2 aligns across 8 bases. The sequenced sample consisted of peripheral blood. The CDR3 DNA sequence: TGTGCCAGCAGCCAACGACTAGCGAGTGAGCAGTTCTTC. Translated, it gives CASSQRLASEQFF.